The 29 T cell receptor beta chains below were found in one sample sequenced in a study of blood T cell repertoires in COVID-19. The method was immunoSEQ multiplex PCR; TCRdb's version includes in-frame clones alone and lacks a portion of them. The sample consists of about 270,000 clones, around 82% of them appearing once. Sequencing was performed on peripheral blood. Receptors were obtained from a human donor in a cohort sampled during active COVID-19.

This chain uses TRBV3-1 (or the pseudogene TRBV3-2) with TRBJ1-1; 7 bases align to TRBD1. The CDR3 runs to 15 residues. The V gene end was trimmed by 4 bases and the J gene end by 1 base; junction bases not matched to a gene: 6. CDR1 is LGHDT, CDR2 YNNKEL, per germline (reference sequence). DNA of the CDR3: TGTGCCAGCAGCCCTACGACAGGGCGGAACACTGAAGCTTTCTTT. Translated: CASSPTTGRNTEAFF.

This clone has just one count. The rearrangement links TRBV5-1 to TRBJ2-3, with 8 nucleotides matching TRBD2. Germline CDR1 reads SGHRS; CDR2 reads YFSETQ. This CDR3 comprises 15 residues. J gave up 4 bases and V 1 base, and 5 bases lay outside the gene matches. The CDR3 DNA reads TGCGCCAGCAGCTTGACGGGGGGGCAGGCAGATACGCAGTATTTT. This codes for CASSLTGGQADTQYF.

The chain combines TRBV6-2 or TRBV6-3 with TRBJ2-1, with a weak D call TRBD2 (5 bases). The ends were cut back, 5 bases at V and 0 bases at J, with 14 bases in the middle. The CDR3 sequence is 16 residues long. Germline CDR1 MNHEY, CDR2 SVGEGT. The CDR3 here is CASSQRDYFSYNEQFF. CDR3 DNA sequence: TGTGCCAGCAGTCAAAGAGACTACTTCTCCTACAATGAGCAGTTCTTC.

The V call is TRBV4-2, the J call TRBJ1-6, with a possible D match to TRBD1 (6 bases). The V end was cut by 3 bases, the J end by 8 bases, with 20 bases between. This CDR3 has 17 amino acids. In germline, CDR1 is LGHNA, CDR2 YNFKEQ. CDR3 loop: CASSQNNRQAGDSPLHF. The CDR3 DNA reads TGTGCCAGCAGCCAGAATAACCGACAGGCGGGTGATTCACCCCTCCACTTT.

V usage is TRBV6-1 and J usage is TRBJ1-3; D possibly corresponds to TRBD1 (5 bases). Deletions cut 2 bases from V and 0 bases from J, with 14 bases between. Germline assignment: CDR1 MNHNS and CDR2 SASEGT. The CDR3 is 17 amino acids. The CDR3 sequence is CASSESDRGYSGNTIYF. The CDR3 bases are TGTGCCAGCAGTGAATCCGATAGGGGCTACTCTGGAAACACCATATATTTT.

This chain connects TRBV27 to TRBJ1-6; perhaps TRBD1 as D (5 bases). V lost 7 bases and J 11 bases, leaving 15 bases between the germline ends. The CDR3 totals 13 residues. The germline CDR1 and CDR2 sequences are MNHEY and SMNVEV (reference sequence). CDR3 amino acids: CASKVEGVAPLHF. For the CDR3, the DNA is TGTGCCAGCAAAGTCGAAGGGGTGGCACCCCTCCACTTT.

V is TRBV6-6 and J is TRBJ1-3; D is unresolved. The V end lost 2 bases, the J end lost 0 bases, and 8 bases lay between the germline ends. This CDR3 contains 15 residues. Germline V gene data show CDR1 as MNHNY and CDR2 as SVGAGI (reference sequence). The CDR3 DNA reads TGTGCCAGCAGTTACGTCCCCAGCTCTGGAAACACCATATATTTT. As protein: CASSYVPSSGNTIYF.

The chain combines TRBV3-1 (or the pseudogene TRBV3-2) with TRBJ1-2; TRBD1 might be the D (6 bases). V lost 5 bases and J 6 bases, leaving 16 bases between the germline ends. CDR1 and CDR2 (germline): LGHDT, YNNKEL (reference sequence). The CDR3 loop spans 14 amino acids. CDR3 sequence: CASSSIGGAHGYTF. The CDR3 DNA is TGTGCCAGCAGCTCAATTGGGGGGGCGCATGGCTACACCTTC.

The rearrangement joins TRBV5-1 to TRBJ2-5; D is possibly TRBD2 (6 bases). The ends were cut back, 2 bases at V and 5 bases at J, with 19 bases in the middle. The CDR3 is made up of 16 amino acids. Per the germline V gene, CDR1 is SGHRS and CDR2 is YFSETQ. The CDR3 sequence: CASSLELRGGEETQYF. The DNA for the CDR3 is TGCGCCAGCAGCTTAGAACTGCGGGGTGGAGAGGAGACCCAGTACTTC.

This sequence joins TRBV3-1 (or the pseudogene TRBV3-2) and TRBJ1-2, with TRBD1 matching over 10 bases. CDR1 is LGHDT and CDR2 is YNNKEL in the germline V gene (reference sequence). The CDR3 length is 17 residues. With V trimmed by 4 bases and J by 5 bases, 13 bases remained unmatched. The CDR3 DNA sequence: TGTGCCAGCAGCCCCTTCTACGGGACAGGGGAGGAATATGGCTACACCTTC. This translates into CASSPFYGTGEEYGYTF.

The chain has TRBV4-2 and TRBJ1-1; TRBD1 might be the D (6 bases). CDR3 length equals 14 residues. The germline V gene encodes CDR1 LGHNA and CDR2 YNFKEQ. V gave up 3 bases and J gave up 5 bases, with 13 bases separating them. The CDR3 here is CASSHRGRRTEAFF. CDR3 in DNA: TGTGCCAGCAGCCACAGGGGTCGACGGACTGAAGCTTTCTTT.

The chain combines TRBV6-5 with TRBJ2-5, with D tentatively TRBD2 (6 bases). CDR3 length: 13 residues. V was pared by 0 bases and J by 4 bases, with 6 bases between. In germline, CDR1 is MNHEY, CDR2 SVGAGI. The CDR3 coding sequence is TGTGCCAGCAGTTACTCGACTAGAGAGACCCAGTACTTC. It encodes CASSYSTRETQYF.

CDR3 loop: CASSDPGGLAYEQYF. The CDR3 DNA follows: TGTGCCAGCAGTGACCCGGGGGGACTCGCCTACGAGCAGTACTTC. The gene calls are TRBV6-4 and TRBJ2-7; 7 nucleotides align to TRBD2. Trimming cost V 2 bases and J 2 bases; bases outside gene matches: 6. Germline values: CDR1 MRHNA, CDR2 SNTAGT. The CDR3 contains 15 residues.

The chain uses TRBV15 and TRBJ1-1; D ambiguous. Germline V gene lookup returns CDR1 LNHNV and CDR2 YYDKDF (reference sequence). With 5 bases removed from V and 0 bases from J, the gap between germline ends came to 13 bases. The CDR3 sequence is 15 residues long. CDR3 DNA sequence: TGTGCCACCAGCGGGAGGGCCAGCCTGAACACTGAAGCTTTCTTT. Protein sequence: CATSGRASLNTEAFF. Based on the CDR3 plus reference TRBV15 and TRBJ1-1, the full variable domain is DAMVIQNPRYQVTQFGKPVTLSCSQTLNHNVMYWYQQKSSQAPKLLFHYYDKDFNNEADTPDNFQSRRPNTSFCFLDIRSPGLGDTAMYLCATSGRASLNTEAFFGQGTRLTVV.

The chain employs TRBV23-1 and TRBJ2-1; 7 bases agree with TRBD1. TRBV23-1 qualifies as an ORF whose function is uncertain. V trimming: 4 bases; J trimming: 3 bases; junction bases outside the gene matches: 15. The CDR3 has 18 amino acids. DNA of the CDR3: TGCGCCAGCAGTCGCATACTGGTGACAGGGAGCTTCTACAATGAGCAGTTCTTC. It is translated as CASSRILVTGSFYNEQFF.

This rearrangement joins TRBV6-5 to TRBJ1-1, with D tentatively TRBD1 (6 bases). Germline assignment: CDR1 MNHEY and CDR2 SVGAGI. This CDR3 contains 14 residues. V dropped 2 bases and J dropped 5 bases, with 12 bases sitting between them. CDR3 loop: CASSYTQGNTEAFF. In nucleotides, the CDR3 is TGTGCCAGCAGTTACACGCAGGGGAATACTGAAGCTTTCTTT.

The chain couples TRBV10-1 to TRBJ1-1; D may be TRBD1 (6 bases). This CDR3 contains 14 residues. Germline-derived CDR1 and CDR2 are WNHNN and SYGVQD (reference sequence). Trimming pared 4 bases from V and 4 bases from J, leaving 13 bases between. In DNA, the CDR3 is TGCGCCAGCAGTGCATCCATGGGGGCCACTGAAGCTTTCTTT. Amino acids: CASSASMGATEAFF.

The CDR3 DNA follows: TGTGCCAGTAGTATATTTGGGCAGGCCACGGGAGGGTCCTTTCAGCCCCAGCATTTT. It specifies CASSIFGQATGGSFQPQHF. This chain joins TRBV19 and TRBJ1-5; D gene unclear. The CDR3 totals 19 residues. Trimming stripped 2 bases from V and 6 bases from J, with 26 bases between. Germline V lookup: CDR1 LNHDA, CDR2 SQIVND (reference sequence).

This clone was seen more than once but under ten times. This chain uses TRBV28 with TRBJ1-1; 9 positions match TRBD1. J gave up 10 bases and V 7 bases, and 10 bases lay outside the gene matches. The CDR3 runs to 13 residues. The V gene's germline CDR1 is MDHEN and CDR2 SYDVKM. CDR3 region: CASTLVGTGRAFF. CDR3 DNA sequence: TGTGCCAGCACCCTCGTGGGGACAGGGCGAGCTTTCTTT. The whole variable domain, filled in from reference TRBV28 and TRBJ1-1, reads DVKVTQSSRYLVKRTGEKVFLECVQDMDHENMFWYRQDPGLGLRLIYFSYDVKMKEKGDIPEGYSVSREKKERFSLILESASTNQTSMYLCASTLVGTGRAFFGQGTRLTVV.

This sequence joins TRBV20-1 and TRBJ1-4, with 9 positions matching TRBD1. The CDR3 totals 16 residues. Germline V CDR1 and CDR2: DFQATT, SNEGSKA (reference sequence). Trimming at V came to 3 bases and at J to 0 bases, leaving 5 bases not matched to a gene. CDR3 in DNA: TGCAGTGCTAGTAACAGGGGGCACGCAACTAATGAAAAACTGTTTTTT. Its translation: CSASNRGHATNEKLFF.

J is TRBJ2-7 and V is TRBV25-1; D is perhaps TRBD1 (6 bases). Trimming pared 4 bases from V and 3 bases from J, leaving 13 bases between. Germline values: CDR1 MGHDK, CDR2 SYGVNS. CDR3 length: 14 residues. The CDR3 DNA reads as TGTGCCAGCAGTGCCAGGGGCCTCGGCTACGAGCAGTACTTC. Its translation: CASSARGLGYEQYF.

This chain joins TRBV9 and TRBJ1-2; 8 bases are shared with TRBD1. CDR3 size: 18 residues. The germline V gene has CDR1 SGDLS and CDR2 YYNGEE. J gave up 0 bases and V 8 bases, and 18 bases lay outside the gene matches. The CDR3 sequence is CARAPTRRTGRANYGYTF. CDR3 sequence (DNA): TGTGCCAGAGCCCCTACCCGCCGGACAGGGCGAGCTAACTATGGCTACACCTTC. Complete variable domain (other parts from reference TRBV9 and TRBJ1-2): DSGVTQTPKHLITATGQRVTLRCSPRSGDLSVYWYQQSLDQGLQFLIQYYNGEERAKGNILERFSAQQFPDLHSELNLSSLELGDSALYFCARAPTRRTGRANYGYTFGSGTRLTVV.

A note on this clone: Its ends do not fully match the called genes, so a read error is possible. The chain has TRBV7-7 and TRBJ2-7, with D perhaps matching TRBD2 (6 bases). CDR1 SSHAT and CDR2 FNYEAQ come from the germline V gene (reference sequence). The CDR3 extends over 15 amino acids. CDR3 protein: CASSALPAGTGEQYF. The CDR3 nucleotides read TGTGCTAGCAGCGCCCTCCCGGCAGGGACTGGCGAGCAGTACTTC.

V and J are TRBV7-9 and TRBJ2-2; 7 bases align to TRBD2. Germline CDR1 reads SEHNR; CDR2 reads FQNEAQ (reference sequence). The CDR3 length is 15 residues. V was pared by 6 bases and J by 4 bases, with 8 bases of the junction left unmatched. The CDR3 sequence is CASRPIGGGTGELFF. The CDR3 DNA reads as TGTGCCAGCAGACCTATAGGCGGGGGCACCGGGGAGCTGTTTTTT.

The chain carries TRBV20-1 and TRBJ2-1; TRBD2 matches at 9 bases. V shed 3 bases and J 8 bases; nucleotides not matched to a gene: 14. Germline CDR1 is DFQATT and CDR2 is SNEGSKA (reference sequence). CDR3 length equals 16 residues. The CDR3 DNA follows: TGCAGTGCTAGTCCCCAAAGAGCGGGGGGCCGCGATGAGCAGTTCTTC. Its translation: CSASPQRAGGRDEQFF.

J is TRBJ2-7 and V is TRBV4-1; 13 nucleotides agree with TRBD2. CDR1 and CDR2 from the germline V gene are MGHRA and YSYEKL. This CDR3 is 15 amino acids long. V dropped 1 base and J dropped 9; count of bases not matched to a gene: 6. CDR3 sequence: CASSQGWTSGGGQYF. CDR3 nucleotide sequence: TGCGCCAGCAGCCAAGGGTGGACTAGCGGGGGCGGGCAGTACTTC.

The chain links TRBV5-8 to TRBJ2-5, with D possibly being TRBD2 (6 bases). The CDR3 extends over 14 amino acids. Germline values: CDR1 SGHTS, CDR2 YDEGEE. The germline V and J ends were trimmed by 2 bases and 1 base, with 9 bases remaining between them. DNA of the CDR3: TGTGCCAGCAGCTTCTTGGGACTCCAAGAGACCCAGTACTTC. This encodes CASSFLGLQETQYF.

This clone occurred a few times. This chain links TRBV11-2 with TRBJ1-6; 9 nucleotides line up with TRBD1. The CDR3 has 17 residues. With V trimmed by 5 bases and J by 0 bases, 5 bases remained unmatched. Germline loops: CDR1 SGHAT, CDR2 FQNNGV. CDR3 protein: CASSVQGASSYNSPLHF. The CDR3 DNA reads TGTGCCAGCAGCGTACAGGGGGCAAGCTCCTATAATTCACCCCTCCACTTT.

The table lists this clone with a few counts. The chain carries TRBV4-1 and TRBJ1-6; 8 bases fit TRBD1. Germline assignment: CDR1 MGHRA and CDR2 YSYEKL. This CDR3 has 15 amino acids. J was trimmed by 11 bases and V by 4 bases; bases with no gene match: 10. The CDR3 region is CASSLQDRDTAPLHF. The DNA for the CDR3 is TGCGCCAGCAGCCTTCAGGACAGGGACACCGCACCCCTCCACTTT.